Listed here are 21 T cell receptor beta chains from one sample, sequenced in a study of blood T cell repertoires in COVID-19. The repertoire was sequenced with immunoSEQ multiplex PCR; TCRdb's copy has only in-frame clones and lacks some. The sample records around 300,000 clones, around 85% being singletons. The sample consisted of PBMCs or T cells enriched from blood (not recorded which). These receptors were taken from a middle-aged woman who had recovered from COVID-19.

This clone was detected once. The rearrangement uses TRBV2 and TRBJ2-7, with D tentatively TRBD2 (7 bases). Germline assignment: CDR1 SNHLY and CDR2 FYNNEI. The CDR3 is 13 amino acids. Trimming shortened V by 4 bases and J by 6 bases, and 13 bases separated the two germline ends. CDR3 nucleotide sequence: TGTGCCAGCAGTGTCGGCGGGGGCTCCGAGCAGTACTTC. Protein: CASSVGGGSEQYF. Based on the CDR3 plus reference TRBV2 and TRBJ2-7, the full variable domain is EPEVTQTPSHQVTQMGQEVILRCVPISNHLYFYWYRQILGQKVEFLVSFYNNEISEKSEIFDDQFSVERPDGSNFTLKIRSTKLEDSAMYFCASSVGGGSEQYFGPGTRLTVT.

This CDR3 is CASSPGTGGVNTEAFF. The CDR3 DNA is TGTGCCAGCTCACCCGGGACAGGGGGGGTGAACACTGAAGCTTTCTTT. The chain combines TRBV18 with TRBJ1-1; 11 bases fit TRBD1. There are 16 residues in the CDR3. V trimming: 3 bases; J trimming: 0 bases; junction bases outside the gene matches: 3. Per germline, CDR1 KGHSH and CDR2 LQKENI.

The V call is TRBV27, the J call TRBJ2-1; 12 bases line up with TRBD2. Germline CDR1 and CDR2: MNHEY and SMNVEV (reference sequence). This CDR3 is built from 18 residues. Trimming at V came to 4 bases and at J to 7 bases, leaving 14 bases not matched to a gene. In DNA form, the CDR3 reads TGTGCCAGCAGTTGGGGCCCGACTAGCGGGAGAATGGGGAATGAGCAGTTCTTC. Residues: CASSWGPTSGRMGNEQFF.

The chain recombines TRBV9 with TRBJ2-5; 7 nucleotides line up with TRBD2. The CDR3 totals 12 residues. The germline CDR1 and CDR2 sequences are SGDLS and YYNGEE. V was clipped by 0 bases and J by 10 bases; unmatched bases: 3. The CDR3 DNA reads TGTGCCAGCAGCGTAGACCGGGGGGACCAGTACTTC. Its translation: CASSVDRGDQYF.

The genes are TRBV19 and TRBJ1-1, with a possible D match to TRBD1 (6 bases). Per the germline V gene, CDR1 is LNHDA and CDR2 is SQIVND (reference sequence). With 7 bases removed from V and 1 base from J, the gap between germline ends came to 16 bases. The CDR3 totals 15 residues. The DNA for the CDR3 is TGTGCCAGTAAGGCAGGGGCGTTCGGGAACACTGAAGCTTTCTTT. Protein sequence: CASKAGAFGNTEAFF.

The rearrangement links TRBV6-6 to TRBJ2-5, with 12 bases identical to TRBD1. The CDR3 spans 18 residues. V lost 8 bases to trimming and J lost 4 bases; unmatched junction nucleotides: 17. Germline assignment: CDR1 MNHNY and CDR2 SVGAGI (reference sequence). The CDR3 spells CASGPRLLGQGARETQYF. The CDR3 DNA sequence: TGTGCCAGCGGTCCCCGGCTTTTGGGACAGGGGGCCCGAGAGACCCAGTACTTC.

The rearrangement joins TRBV9 to TRBJ1-1; D not resolved. Trimming pared 0 bases from V and 7 bases from J, leaving 13 bases between. The germline gives CDR1 SGDLS, CDR2 YYNGEE. The CDR3 consists of 14 residues. CDR3 loop: CASSVGSGGYEAFF. The CDR3 nucleotides read TGTGCCAGCAGCGTAGGCAGTGGAGGATATGAAGCTTTCTTT.

This clone is a singleton in its sample. DNA for the CDR3: TGTGCCTGGAGTGTTGGGAGCCTAGCCAAAAACATTCAGTACTTC. Protein sequence: CAWSVGSLAKNIQYF. The chain combines TRBV30 with TRBJ2-4; perhaps TRBD2 as D (5 bases). Germline V CDR1 and CDR2: GTSNPN, SVGIG (reference sequence). V was pared by 0 bases and J by 0 bases, with 9 bases between. This CDR3 has 15 amino acids.

This chain uses TRBV21-1 with TRBJ2-2; no check of the table's D call, TRBD2, against the DNA was made. TRBV21-1 is a known pseudogene. The CDR3 consists of 13 residues. The CDR3 reads CASSTMGRGELFF. For the CDR3, the DNA is TGTGCCAGCAGCACAATGGGGAGGGGGGAGCTGTTTTTT.

The chain has TRBV5-1 and TRBJ2-5; D perhaps matches TRBD1 (5 bases). This CDR3 has 15 amino acids. CDR1 is SGHRS, CDR2 YFSETQ, per germline. Trimming pared 0 bases from V and 5 bases from J, leaving 14 bases between. In DNA form, the CDR3 reads TGCGCCAGCAGCTTGGGTCACCAGGGATTCGAGACCCAGTACTTC. It translates to CASSLGHQGFETQYF.

The chain is built from TRBV6-5 and TRBJ1-2, with D unresolved. The V gene lost 6 bases and the J gene lost 4 bases, with 12 bases spanning the gap. This CDR3 is 13 amino acids long. CDR1 and CDR2 from the germline V gene are MNHEY and SVGAGI. CDR3 bases: TGTGCCAGCAGGGTCGCGGGAATCTATGGCTACACCTTC. Translating gives CASRVAGIYGYTF.

This chain joins TRBV28 and TRBJ2-1; 8 bases are shared with TRBD1. The junction had 13 bases not matched to a gene; V was cut back by 7 bases and J by 8 bases. The CDR3 extends over 15 amino acids. Germline loops: CDR1 MDHEN, CDR2 SYDVKM. CDR3 residues: CASKPSGQGNDEQFF. The CDR3 nucleotides are TGTGCCAGCAAGCCCTCCGGACAGGGCAATGATGAGCAGTTCTTC.

This chain joins TRBV27 and TRBJ2-1; 10 nucleotides align to TRBD2. Germline CDR1 MNHEY, CDR2 SMNVEV (reference sequence). The CDR3 contains 16 residues. The J segment lost 8 bases and the V segment lost 3 bases, leaving 10 bases of the junction unmatched. CDR3: CASSLVAGGAPDEQFF. The CDR3, as DNA: TGTGCCAGCAGTTTGGTAGCGGGAGGTGCTCCGGATGAGCAGTTCTTC.

This clone was picked up a small number of times. The rearrangement uses TRBV11-2 and TRBJ2-2; 12 nucleotides align to TRBD2. The germline CDR1 and CDR2 sequences are SGHAT and FQNNGV. CDR3 size: 15 residues. After removal of 5 bases from V and 6 bases from J, the junction contained 4 bases not matched to a gene. The CDR3 coding sequence is TGTGCCAGCAGCCTCCTAGCGGGAGGGCCCGGGGAGCTGTTTTTT. It encodes CASSLLAGGPGELFF.

The chain is built from TRBV4-3 and TRBJ2-1; the match to TRBD2 covers 10 bases. V shed 4 bases and J 6 bases; nucleotides not matched to a gene: 6. Germline V CDR1 and CDR2: LGHNA, YSLEER. The CDR3 length is 15 residues. CDR3 in DNA: TGCGCCAGCAGCCTGCTAGCGGGAGAGCGCAATGAGCAGTTCTTC. This translates into CASSLLAGERNEQFF.

The J gene is TRBJ1-1, the V gene TRBV19; 7 bases map to TRBD1. Germline trimming cut 6 bases from V and 9 bases from J; bases unmatched to any gene: 10. From germline, CDR1 is LNHDA and CDR2 SQIVND (reference sequence). The CDR3 loop spans 13 amino acids. CDR3 DNA sequence: TGTGCCAGTAGCTCCCTCCCGGGACAGCAAGCTTTCTTT. It codes for CASSSLPGQQAFF.

This chain uses TRBV5-1 with TRBJ2-5; perhaps TRBD2 as D (6 bases). With 2 bases removed from V and 2 bases from J, the gap between germline ends came to 10 bases. CDR3 length: 14 amino acids. Germline V gene lookup returns CDR1 SGHRS and CDR2 YFSETQ. CDR3 sequence reads: CASSFPGLQETQYF. The DNA of the CDR3 is TGCGCCAGCAGCTTCCCGGGACTTCAAGAGACCCAGTACTTC.

V usage is TRBV2 and J usage is TRBJ1-4, with D perhaps matching TRBD1 (5 bases). Looked up from germline, CDR1 is SNHLY and CDR2 is FYNNEI. This CDR3 comprises 13 residues. The V end was cut by 2 bases, the J end by 10 bases, with 11 bases between. CDR3 region: CASSERGRGKLFF. In DNA form, the CDR3 reads TGTGCCAGCAGTGAAAGGGGCAGAGGAAAACTGTTTTTT.

This chain uses TRBV30 with TRBJ2-3, with 9 bases that match TRBD1. The CDR3 sequence is 15 residues long. CDR1 and CDR2 from the germline V gene are GTSNPN and SVGIG (reference sequence). V lost 0 bases and J lost 2; bases outside the gene matches: 3. In DNA, the CDR3 is TGTGCCTGGAGTGTTGGGACAGGGCCCACAGATACGCAGTATTTT. Encoded protein: CAWSVGTGPTDTQYF. Combining the CDR3 with reference TRBV30 and TRBJ2-3 gives the whole variable domain SQTIHQWPATLVQPVGSPLSLECTVEGTSNPNLYWYRQAAGRGLQLLFYSVGIGQISSEVPQNLSASRPQDRQFILSSKKLLLSDSGFYLCAWSVGTGPTDTQYFGPGTRLTVL.

J is TRBJ2-2 and V is TRBV18; D might be TRBD1 (5 bases). This CDR3 is 17 amino acids long. Per germline, CDR1 KGHSH and CDR2 LQKENI. Trimming cost V 2 bases and J 0 bases, with 13 bases left between them. In DNA, the CDR3 is TGTGCCAGCTCACCAAAGGTTAGGGGCGCGAACACCGGGGAGCTGTTTTTT. Translated: CASSPKVRGANTGELFF.

This clone is a singleton in its sample. V usage is TRBV7-8 and J usage is TRBJ2-1, with D possibly matching TRBD2 (6 bases). CDR3 length: 16 residues. V lost 3 bases, J lost 8 bases, and 20 bases lay in between. CDR1 and CDR2 (germline): SGHVS, FQNEAQ. CDR3 coding DNA: TGTGCCAGCAGCTTCCAACGTTCTAGGCGGGACGATGAGCAGTTCTTC. Translation gives CASSFQRSRRDDEQFF.